The sequence of this T cell receptor beta chain was determined in a study of a mutant IDH1 vaccine in newly diagnosed glioma. Concerning this clone: The antigen is unknown.

Trimming shortened V by 0 bases and J by 8 bases, and 22 bases separated the two germline ends. The CDR3 length is 17 residues. Germline assignment: CDR1 LNHNV and CDR2 YYDKDF (reference sequence). This sample's time point: week 35, safety follow-up. What each vaccine dose contained was 300 ug of mutant IDH1 20-mer peptide, accompanied by topical imiquimod. Patients had eight vaccinations, in weeks 1, 3, 5, 7, 11, 15, 19 and 23. Sequencing was performed with immunoSEQ multiplex PCR; in TCRdb, only in-frame clones are kept and a portion is missing. This table has approximately 47,000 clones, about 88% appearing once.

The sample was PBMCs, taken from a glioma patient whose treatment included an IDH1 peptide vaccine. The chain couples TRBV15 to TRBJ1-2, with unresolved D. The clonotype comes from a woman between 40 and 50 years old with glioma. The DNA for the CDR3 is TGTGCCACCAGCAGAGATCAGCTGGCTATGGGCGGCGGGGGCTACACCTTC. This gives the protein CATSRDQLAMGGGGYTF. The whole variable domain, remainder taken from reference TRBV15 and TRBJ1-2, is DAMVIQNPRYQVTQFGKPVTLSCSQTLNHNVMYWYQQKSSQAPKLLFHYYDKDFNNEADTPDNFQSRRPNTSFCFLDIRSPGLGDTAMYLCATSRDQLAMGGGGYTFGSGTRLTVV.